Shown below are 29 T cell receptor beta chains from a single sample sequenced in a study of CD8 T cells in Susac syndrome. Roughly 0.45 to 1 ug RNA was reverse transcribed with random hexamers. From the immunoSEQ multiplex PCR reads, TCRdb called clonotypes with MiXCR, one entry per CDR3 protein. The data contain approximately 22,000 distinct CDR3 sequences, about 92% of them seen just once; the ten biggest clones take up roughly 0.28%. The sequencing input was CD8+ T cells from PBMCs. These receptor sequences come from a human donor in good health.

V usage is TRBV2 and J usage is TRBJ2-5, with D tentatively TRBD1 (5 bases). The CDR3 is 13 amino acids. Germline CDR1 SNHLY, CDR2 FYNNEI. Deletions cut 2 bases from V and 5 bases from J, with 9 bases between. The CDR3 coding sequence is TGTGCCAGCAGTGAATTGGGGCGTGAGACCCAGTACTTC. It encodes CASSELGRETQYF. The variable domain in full, with the rest retrieved from reference TRBV2 and TRBJ2-5, is EPEVTQTPSHQVTQMGQEVILRCVPISNHLYFYWYRQILGQKVEFLVSFYNNEISEKSEIFDDQFSVERPDGSNFTLKIRSTKLEDSAMYFCASSELGRETQYFGPGTRLLVL.

The chain carries TRBV6-1 and TRBJ2-1, with D unresolved. The CDR3 covers 11 residues. The V end was cut by 3 bases, the J end by 7 bases, with 4 bases between. Looked up from germline, CDR1 is MNHNS and CDR2 is SASEGT. The CDR3 sequence is CASSDVNEQFF. The CDR3 coding sequence is TGTGCCAGCAGTGATGTGAATGAGCAGTTCTTC.

The rearrangement links TRBV27 to TRBJ2-3; D remains unclear. The CDR3 sequence is 13 residues long. Germline CDR1 and CDR2: MNHEY and SMNVEV (reference sequence). V lost 0 bases and J 1 base, leaving 2 bases between the germline ends. The CDR3 nucleotides read TGTGCCAGCAGTTTATCGCGCACAGATACGCAGTATTTT. It is translated as CASSLSRTDTQYF.

The chain couples TRBV7-9 to TRBJ2-5; 7 bases line up with TRBD1. Unmatched junction bases numbered 6, after V lost 5 bases and J lost 3 bases. The CDR3 totals 14 residues. In germline, CDR1 is SEHNR, CDR2 FQNEAQ (reference sequence). In DNA form, the CDR3 reads TGTGCCAGCAGCCATCGGGACAGAGAAGAGACCCAGTACTTC. This translates into CASSHRDREETQYF.

V gene TRBV9 combines with J gene TRBJ1-1, with 10 nucleotides matching TRBD1. Losses at the gene ends were 4 bases for V and 5 bases for J; bases not matched to a gene: 8. Germline V gene data show CDR1 as SGDLS and CDR2 as YYNGEE. The CDR3 spans 15 residues. The CDR3 loop is CASSTGDRGYTEAFF. CDR3 in DNA: TGTGCCAGCAGCACCGGGGACAGGGGATATACTGAAGCTTTCTTT. Complete variable domain (other parts from reference TRBV9 and TRBJ1-1): DSGVTQTPKHLITATGQRVTLRCSPRSGDLSVYWYQQSLDQGLQFLIQYYNGEERAKGNILERFSAQQFPDLHSELNLSSLELGDSALYFCASSTGDRGYTEAFFGQGTRLTVV.

The chain links TRBV12-5 to TRBJ2-7; D is undetermined. This CDR3 contains 13 residues. V was cut by 1 base and J by 0 bases, with 4 bases left in between. Germline CDR1 LGHNT, CDR2 FRNRAP. The CDR3 nucleotides are TGTGCTAGTGGTTTGGCCAGCTCCTACGAGCAGTACTTC. The encoded protein is CASGLASSYEQYF.

The rearrangement links TRBV3-1 to TRBJ2-7, with TRBD1 identical over 7 bases. The CDR3 runs 15 residues. The germline V gene encodes CDR1 LGHDT and CDR2 YNNKEL (reference sequence). V shed 1 base and J 3 bases; nucleotides not matched to a gene: 6. The CDR3 loop is CASSQGRAGGYEQYF. The CDR3 DNA reads TGTGCCAGCAGCCAAGGGCGGGCAGGGGGCTACGAGCAGTACTTC.

The genes are TRBV29-1 and TRBJ2-1; 7 positions agree with TRBD1. Germline V lookup: CDR1 SQVTM, CDR2 ANQGSEA. The CDR3 is 14 residues long. The V gene end was trimmed by 4 bases and the J gene end by 7 bases; junction bases not matched to a gene: 10. CDR3 bases: TGCAGCGTTGCCGGGACAGACCTTGGAAATGAGCAGTTCTTC. Protein product: CSVAGTDLGNEQFF.

The chain carries TRBV9 and TRBJ1-5, with D hard to call. Germline V gene sequence: CDR1 SGDLS, CDR2 YYNGEE. V was shortened by 0 bases and J by 4 bases, with 11 bases between the two germline ends. The CDR3 consists of 15 residues. CDR3 residues: CASSVEGSLNQPQHF. CDR3 in DNA: TGTGCCAGCAGCGTAGAGGGCAGTTTGAATCAGCCCCAGCATTTT.

The chain combines TRBV7-9 with TRBJ2-7; weak D call: TRBD1 (5 bases). The V gene's germline CDR1 is SEHNR and CDR2 FQNEAQ (reference sequence). This CDR3 has 14 amino acids. Deletions cut 3 bases from V and 0 bases from J, with 9 bases between. The DNA for the CDR3 is TGTGCCAGCAGCTTCAATGGGGCCTCCTACGAGCAGTACTTC. This codes for CASSFNGASYEQYF.

The V gene is TRBV12-3 or TRBV12-4, the J gene TRBJ2-1; D unclear. The CDR3 spans 10 residues. V dropped 5 bases and J dropped 10 bases, with 6 bases sitting between them. The CDR3: CASSGYEQFF. CDR3 sequence (DNA): TGTGCCAGCAGTGGATACGAGCAGTTCTTC.

The rearrangement joins TRBV20-1 to TRBJ2-1; a weak D match, TRBD1 (5 bases). Germline V lookup: CDR1 DFQATT, CDR2 SNEGSKA (reference sequence). The CDR3 runs 16 residues. Trimming cost V 3 bases and J 0 bases, with 15 bases left between them. For the CDR3, the DNA is TGCAGTGCTAGGGGGCGAGCTTTGAGCTCCTACAATGAGCAGTTCTTC. It codes for CSARGRALSSYNEQFF.

The V gene is TRBV12-3 or TRBV12-4, the J gene TRBJ2-1, with a weak D call TRBD2 (6 bases). The CDR3 is made up of 14 amino acids. Trimming shortened V by 6 bases and J by 9 bases, and 18 bases separated the two germline ends. CDR3 coding DNA: TGTGCCAGCAGCCCCTCGGGGGTCGTCGGTGAGCAGTTCTTC. This codes for CASSPSGVVGEQFF.

The chain joins TRBV7-9 to TRBJ2-5; the D is unclear. Per the germline V gene, CDR1 is SEHNR and CDR2 is FQNEAQ (reference sequence). The CDR3 is made up of 14 amino acids. V was trimmed by 2 bases and J by 5 bases, leaving 12 bases between them. This CDR3 is CASSLSLGLETQYF. CDR3 nucleotides: TGTGCCAGCAGCTTATCCCTTGGGCTGGAGACCCAGTACTTC.

The chain recombines TRBV12-3 or TRBV12-4 with TRBJ2-7; no clear D gene. The CDR3 is 11 residues long. The V end was cut by 0 bases, the J end by 5 bases, with 2 bases between. The CDR3 protein is CASSLAHEQYF. The DNA of the CDR3 is TGTGCCAGCAGTTTAGCCCACGAGCAGTACTTC.

This chain links TRBV27 with TRBJ2-2, with D unresolved. The V end was cut by 7 bases, the J end by 1 base, with 13 bases between. This CDR3 has 15 amino acids. CDR1 is MNHEY, CDR2 SMNVEV, per germline (reference sequence). CDR3 DNA sequence: TGTGCCAGCACCTATCACTCATTGAACACCGGGGAGCTGTTTTTT. Its translation is CASTYHSLNTGELFF.

This clonotype appeared a single time. This rearrangement joins TRBV7-8 to TRBJ2-4; D is possibly TRBD1 (6 bases). The germline V and J ends were trimmed by 4 bases and 0 bases, with 25 bases remaining between them. Germline lookup yields CDR1 SGHVS and CDR2 FQNEAQ. This CDR3 is built from 20 residues. CDR3 nucleotide sequence: TGTGCCAGCAGCTCACCCTCGTTTTACAGGGTAGGAGCAGCCAAAAACATTCAGTACTTC. This translates into CASSSPSFYRVGAAKNIQYF.

The gene calls are TRBV4-3 and TRBJ2-5; D uncertain. V was cut by 3 bases and J by 5 bases, with 13 bases left in between. The CDR3 is made up of 14 amino acids. CDR1 and CDR2 from the germline V gene are LGHNA and YSLEER. The CDR3 spells CASSHHSFQETQYF. CDR3 nucleotide sequence: TGCGCCAGCAGCCACCACAGTTTTCAGGAGACCCAGTACTTC.

The chain has TRBV20-1 and TRBJ1-1, with D unclear. The CDR3 has 13 amino acids. From germline, CDR1 is DFQATT and CDR2 SNEGSKA (reference sequence). The CDR3: CRVGGRQNTEAFF. CDR3 nucleotide sequence: TGCAGGGTCGGAGGCAGGCAGAACACTGAAGCTTTCTTT.

The V and J genes are TRBV7-6 and TRBJ2-1; D remains unclear. This CDR3 region has 13 residues. The germline V gene has CDR1 SGHVS and CDR2 FNYEAQ. V lost 5 bases and J lost 4, with 9 bases in between. The CDR3 DNA sequence: TGTGCCAGCAGCCCAAGGCGGTACAATGAGCAGTTCTTC. Protein: CASSPRRYNEQFF. The variable domain in full, completed from reference TRBV7-6 and TRBJ2-1, reads GAGVSQSPRYKVTKRGQDVALRCDPISGHVSLYWYRQALGQGPEFLTYFNYEAQQDKSGLPNDRFSAERPEGSISTLTIQRTEQRDSAMYRCASSPRRYNEQFFGPGTRLTVL.

This clonotype is a singleton in its sample. For the CDR3, the DNA is TGCGCCAGCAGCCAAGGGGGAAGGGACACTGAAGCTTTCTTT. Its protein is CASSQGGRDTEAFF. The chain recombines TRBV4-1 with TRBJ1-1; D is unclear. CDR1 is MGHRA, CDR2 YSYEKL, per germline. Trimming pared 1 base from V and 3 bases from J, leaving 9 bases between. There are 14 residues in the CDR3.

The genes are TRBV4-3 and TRBJ1-3; D unclear. The CDR3 covers 16 residues. V was shortened by 2 bases and J by 0 bases, with 11 bases between the two germline ends. Germline loops: CDR1 LGHNA, CDR2 YSLEER. In nucleotides, the CDR3 is TGCGCCAGCAGCCAATCGACATTTGCCTCTGGAAACACCATATATTTT. Translated, it gives CASSQSTFASGNTIYF.

The J gene is TRBJ2-2, the V gene TRBV4-1; 9 bases agree with TRBD2. Trimming removed 4 bases from V and 6 bases from J; junction bases left unmatched: 6. The CDR3 spans 15 residues. Germline V CDR1 and CDR2: MGHRA, YSYEKL. CDR3 coding DNA: TGCGCCAGCAGCCCGAGACTAGCGGCGCCCGGGGAGCTGTTTTTT. Translation: CASSPRLAAPGELFF.

The chain joins TRBV12-3 or TRBV12-4 to TRBJ2-7, with a tentative D call TRBD2 (7 bases). CDR3 size: 14 residues. V was trimmed by 5 bases and J by 2 bases, leaving 13 bases between them. The CDR3 coding sequence is TGTGCCAGCAGTCTGGGGGAGGGGGCCTACGAGCAGTACTTC. It encodes CASSLGEGAYEQYF.

The gene calls are TRBV7-6 and TRBJ2-2; unclear D gene. Germline V lookup: CDR1 SGHVS, CDR2 FNYEAQ. Trimming left V 0 bases short and J 5 bases short, with 10 bases between. The CDR3 length is 15 residues. The CDR3 here is CASSLAPQVTGELFF. The CDR3 DNA follows: TGTGCCAGCAGCTTAGCCCCCCAGGTGACCGGGGAGCTGTTTTTT. Based on the CDR3 plus reference TRBV7-6 and TRBJ2-2, the full variable domain is GAGVSQSPRYKVTKRGQDVALRCDPISGHVSLYWYRQALGQGPEFLTYFNYEAQQDKSGLPNDRFSAERPEGSISTLTIQRTEQRDSAMYRCASSLAPQVTGELFFGEGSRLTVL.

The chain recombines TRBV6-1 with TRBJ1-3, with D tentatively TRBD1 (5 bases). The CDR3 is 17 residues long. The V end lost 6 bases, the J end lost 4 bases, and 22 bases lay between the germline ends. CDR1 and CDR2 from the germline V gene are MNHNS and SASEGT. The CDR3: CASSTPQGPRSGNTIYF. CDR3 in DNA: TGTGCCAGCAGCACTCCCCAGGGACCCAGGTCGGGAAACACCATATATTTT.

DNA of the CDR3: TGTGCCAGCAGCTTAGACGGCTCCCAGTATGACAATGAGCAGTTCTTC. Translated: CASSLDGSQYDNEQFF. The chain has TRBV7-2 and TRBJ2-1; no clear D. The V end lost 1 base, the J end lost 5 bases, and 15 bases lay between the germline ends. The CDR3 is 16 amino acids. Per germline, CDR1 SGHTA and CDR2 FQGNSA. Full variable domain (outside the CDR3, taken from reference TRBV7-2 and TRBJ2-1): GAGVSQSPSNKVTEKGKDVELRCDPISGHTALYWYRQSLGQGLEFLIYFQGNSAPDKSGLPSDRFSAERTGGSVSTLTIQRTQQEDSAVYLCASSLDGSQYDNEQFFGPGTRLTVL.

The chain combines TRBV6-4 with TRBJ2-2, with D perhaps given as TRBD1 or TRBD2 (5 bases each). Trimming took 8 bases from V and 3 from J, leaving 13 bases between them. The germline V gene has CDR1 MRHNA and CDR2 SNTAGT. The CDR3 sequence is 14 residues long. CDR3 in amino acids: CASATRGDTGELFF. The CDR3 DNA reads TGTGCCAGCGCAACCCGAGGGGACACCGGGGAGCTGTTTTTT.

The chain joins TRBV27 to TRBJ2-2; 10 bases align to TRBD2. The length of the CDR3 is 13 residues. Germline V gene sequence: CDR1 MNHEY, CDR2 SMNVEV (reference sequence). J gave up 4 bases and V 11 bases, and 4 bases lay outside the gene matches. The CDR3 bases are TGTGCCTCGGGACTAGCGTTCACCGGGGAGCTGTTTTTT. Translation: CASGLAFTGELFF.